This record looks at one TCR beta chain sequence and its context. No antigen is known for it. Trimming cost V 4 bases and J 3 bases; bases outside gene matches: 6. This CDR3 spans 13 amino acids. The germline CDR1 and CDR2 sequences are SQVTM and ANQGSEA. These data are taken from a study of PD-1 blockade in classical Hodgkin lymphoma. General study points: Newly diagnosed patients had baseline TCR diversity that was reportedly lower than that of healthy donors. TCR diversity in CD4+, not CD8+, cells rose significantly by C4D1. Complete responders matched newly diagnosed patients in baseline diversity.

This table comes from immunoSEQ multiplex PCR, and its TCRdb copy is limited to in-frame clones, with some not included. The data contain 27,000 or so clones, 75% to 90% of them singletons. As for time point: cycle 4 day 1 (C4D1), after 6 weeks of nivolumab. All trial patients relapsed after autologous stem cell transplantation. Out of thawed PBMCs, magnetic negative selection purified CD4+ T cells. The sequences come from CD4+ T cells from blood, collected before the fourth cycle of nivolumab. The V call is TRBV29-1, the J call TRBJ2-7; 7 bases match TRBD2. The receptor was isolated from a human donor with classical Hodgkin lymphoma. The CDR3, as DNA: TGCAGCGTTGGCAATGGACTAGACTACGAGCAGTACTTC. Its translation: CSVGNGLDYEQYF.